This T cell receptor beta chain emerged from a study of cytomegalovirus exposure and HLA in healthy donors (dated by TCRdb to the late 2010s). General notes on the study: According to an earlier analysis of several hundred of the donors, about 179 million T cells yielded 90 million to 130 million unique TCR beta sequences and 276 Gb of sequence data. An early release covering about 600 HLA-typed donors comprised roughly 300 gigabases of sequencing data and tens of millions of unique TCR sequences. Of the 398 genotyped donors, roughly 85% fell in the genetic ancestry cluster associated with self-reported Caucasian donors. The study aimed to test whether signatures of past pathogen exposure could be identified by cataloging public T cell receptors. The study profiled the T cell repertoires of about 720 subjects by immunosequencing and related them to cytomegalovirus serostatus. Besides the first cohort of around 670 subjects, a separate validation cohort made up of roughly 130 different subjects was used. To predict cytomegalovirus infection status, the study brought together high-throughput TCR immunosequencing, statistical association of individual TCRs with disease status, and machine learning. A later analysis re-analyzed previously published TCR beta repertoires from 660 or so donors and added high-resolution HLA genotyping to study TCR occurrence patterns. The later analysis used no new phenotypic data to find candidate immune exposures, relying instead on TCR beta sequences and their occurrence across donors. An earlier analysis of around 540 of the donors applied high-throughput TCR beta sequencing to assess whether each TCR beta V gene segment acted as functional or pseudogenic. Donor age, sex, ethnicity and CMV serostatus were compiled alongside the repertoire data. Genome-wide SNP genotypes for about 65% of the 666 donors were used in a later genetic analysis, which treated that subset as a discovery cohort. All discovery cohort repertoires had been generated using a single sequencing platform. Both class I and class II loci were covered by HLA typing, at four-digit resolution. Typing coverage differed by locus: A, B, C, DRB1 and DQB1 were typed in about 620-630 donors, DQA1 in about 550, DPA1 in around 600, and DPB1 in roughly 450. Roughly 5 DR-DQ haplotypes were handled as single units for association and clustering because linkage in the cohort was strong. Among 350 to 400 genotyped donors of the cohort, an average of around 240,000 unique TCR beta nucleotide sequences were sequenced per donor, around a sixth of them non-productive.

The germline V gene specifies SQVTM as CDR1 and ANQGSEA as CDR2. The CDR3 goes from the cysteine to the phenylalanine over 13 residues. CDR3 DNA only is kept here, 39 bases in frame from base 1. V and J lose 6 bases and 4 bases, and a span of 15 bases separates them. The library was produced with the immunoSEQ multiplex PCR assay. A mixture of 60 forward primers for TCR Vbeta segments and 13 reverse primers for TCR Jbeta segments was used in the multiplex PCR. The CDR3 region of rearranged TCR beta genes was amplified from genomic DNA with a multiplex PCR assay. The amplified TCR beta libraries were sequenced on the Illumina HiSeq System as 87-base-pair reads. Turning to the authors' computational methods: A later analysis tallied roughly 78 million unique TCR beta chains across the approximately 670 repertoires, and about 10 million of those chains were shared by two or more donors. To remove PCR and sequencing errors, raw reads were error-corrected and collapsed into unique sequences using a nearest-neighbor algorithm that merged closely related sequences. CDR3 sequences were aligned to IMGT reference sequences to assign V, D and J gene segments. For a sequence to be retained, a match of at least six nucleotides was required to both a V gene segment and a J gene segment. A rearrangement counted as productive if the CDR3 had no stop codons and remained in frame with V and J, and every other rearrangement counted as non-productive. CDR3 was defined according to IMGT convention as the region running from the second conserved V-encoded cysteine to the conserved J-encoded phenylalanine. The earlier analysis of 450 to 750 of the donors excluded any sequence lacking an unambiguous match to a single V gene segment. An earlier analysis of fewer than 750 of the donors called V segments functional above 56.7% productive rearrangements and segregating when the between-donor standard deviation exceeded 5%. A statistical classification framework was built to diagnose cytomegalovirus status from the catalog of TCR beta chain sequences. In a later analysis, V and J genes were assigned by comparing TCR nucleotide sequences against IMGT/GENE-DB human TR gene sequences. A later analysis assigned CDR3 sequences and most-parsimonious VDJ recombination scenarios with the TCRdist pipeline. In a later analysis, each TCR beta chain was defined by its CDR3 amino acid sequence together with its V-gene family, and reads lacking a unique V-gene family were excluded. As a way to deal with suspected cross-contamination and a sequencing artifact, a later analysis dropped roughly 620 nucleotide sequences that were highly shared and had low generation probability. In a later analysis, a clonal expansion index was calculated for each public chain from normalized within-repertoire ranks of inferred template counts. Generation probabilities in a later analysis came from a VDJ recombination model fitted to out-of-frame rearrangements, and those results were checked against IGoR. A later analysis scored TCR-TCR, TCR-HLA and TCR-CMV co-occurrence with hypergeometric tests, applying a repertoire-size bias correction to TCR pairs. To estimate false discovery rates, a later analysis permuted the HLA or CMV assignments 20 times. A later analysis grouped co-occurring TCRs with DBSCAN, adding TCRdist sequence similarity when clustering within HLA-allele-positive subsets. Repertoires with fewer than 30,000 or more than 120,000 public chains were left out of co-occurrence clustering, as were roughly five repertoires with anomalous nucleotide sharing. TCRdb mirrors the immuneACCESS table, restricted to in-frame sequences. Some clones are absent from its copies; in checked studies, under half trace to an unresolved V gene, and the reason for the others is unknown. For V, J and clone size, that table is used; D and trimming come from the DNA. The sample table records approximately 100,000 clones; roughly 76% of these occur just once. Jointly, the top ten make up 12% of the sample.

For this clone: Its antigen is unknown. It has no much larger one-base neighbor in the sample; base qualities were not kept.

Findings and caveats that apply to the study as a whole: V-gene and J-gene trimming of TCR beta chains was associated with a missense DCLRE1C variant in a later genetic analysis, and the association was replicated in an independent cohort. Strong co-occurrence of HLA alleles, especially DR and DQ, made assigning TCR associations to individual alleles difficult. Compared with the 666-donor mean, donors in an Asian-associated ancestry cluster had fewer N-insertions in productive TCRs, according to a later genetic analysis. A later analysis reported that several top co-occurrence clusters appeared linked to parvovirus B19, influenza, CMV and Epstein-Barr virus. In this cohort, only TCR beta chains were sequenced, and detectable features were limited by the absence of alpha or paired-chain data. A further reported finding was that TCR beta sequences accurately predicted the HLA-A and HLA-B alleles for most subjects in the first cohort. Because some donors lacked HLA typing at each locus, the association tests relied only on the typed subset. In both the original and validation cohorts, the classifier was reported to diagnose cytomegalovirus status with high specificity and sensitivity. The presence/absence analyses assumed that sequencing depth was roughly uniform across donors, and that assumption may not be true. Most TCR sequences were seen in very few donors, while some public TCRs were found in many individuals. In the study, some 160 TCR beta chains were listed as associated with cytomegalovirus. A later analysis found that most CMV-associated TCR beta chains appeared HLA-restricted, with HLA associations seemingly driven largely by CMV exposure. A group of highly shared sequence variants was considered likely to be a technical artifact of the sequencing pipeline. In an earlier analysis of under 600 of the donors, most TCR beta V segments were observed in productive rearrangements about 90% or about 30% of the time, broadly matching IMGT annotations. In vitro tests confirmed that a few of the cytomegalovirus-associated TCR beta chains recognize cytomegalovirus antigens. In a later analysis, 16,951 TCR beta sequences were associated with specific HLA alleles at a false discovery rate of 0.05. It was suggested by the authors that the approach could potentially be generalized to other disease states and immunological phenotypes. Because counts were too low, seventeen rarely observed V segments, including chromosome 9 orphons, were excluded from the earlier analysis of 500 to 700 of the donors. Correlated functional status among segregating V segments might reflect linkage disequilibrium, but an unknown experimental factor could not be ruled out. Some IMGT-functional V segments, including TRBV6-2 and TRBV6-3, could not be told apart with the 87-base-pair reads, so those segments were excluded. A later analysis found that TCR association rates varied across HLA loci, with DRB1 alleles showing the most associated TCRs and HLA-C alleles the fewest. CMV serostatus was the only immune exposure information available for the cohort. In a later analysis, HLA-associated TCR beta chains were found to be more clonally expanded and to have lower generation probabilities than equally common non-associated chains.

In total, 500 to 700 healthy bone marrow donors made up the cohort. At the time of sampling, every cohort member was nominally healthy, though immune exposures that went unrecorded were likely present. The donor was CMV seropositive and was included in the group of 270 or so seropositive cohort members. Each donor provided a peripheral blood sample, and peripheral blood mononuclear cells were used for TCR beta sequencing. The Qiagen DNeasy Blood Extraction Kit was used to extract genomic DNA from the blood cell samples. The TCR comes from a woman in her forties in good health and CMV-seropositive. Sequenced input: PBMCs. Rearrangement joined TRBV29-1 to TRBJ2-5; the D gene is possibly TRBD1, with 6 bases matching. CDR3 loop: CSVAGRGGETQYF. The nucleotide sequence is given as TGCAGCGTGGCCGGAAGAGGGGGAGAGACCCAGTACTTC.